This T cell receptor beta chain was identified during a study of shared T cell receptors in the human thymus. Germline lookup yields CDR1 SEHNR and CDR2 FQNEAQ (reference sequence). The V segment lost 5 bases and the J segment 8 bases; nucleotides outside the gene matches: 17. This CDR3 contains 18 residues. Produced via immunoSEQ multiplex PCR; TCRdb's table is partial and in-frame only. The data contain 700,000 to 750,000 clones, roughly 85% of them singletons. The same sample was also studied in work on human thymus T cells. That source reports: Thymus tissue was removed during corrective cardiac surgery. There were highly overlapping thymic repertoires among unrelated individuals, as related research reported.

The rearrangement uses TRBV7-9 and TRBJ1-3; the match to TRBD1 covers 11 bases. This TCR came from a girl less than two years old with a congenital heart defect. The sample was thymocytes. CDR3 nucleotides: TGTGCCAGCAGCCCCACCGCCGGGACAGGGGGTTTGAAGGACACCATATATTTT. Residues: CASSPTAGTGGLKDTIYF.